A single sample gave rise to the 22 T cell receptor beta chains below, sequenced in a study of shared T cell receptors in the human thymus. Measured with immunoSEQ multiplex PCR; TCRdb has only the in-frame clones, and not every one. This table holds hundreds of thousands of clones, roughly 94% found once. The sequenced sample was thymocytes. The source is a human donor.

The CDR3: CASSLTSGVCSLRDEQFF. CDR3 sequence (DNA): TGCGCCAGCAGCTTGACATCGGGAGTATGCTCCCTTAGGGATGAGCAGTTCTTC. The genes are TRBV5-1 and TRBJ2-1, with D possibly being TRBD2 (6 bases). Germline values: CDR1 SGHRS, CDR2 YFSETQ. This CDR3 is 18 amino acids long. The V end was cut by 1 base, the J end by 8 bases, with 25 bases between.

This chain's CDR3 is CASSQVWMGSTNEKLFF. In DNA, the CDR3 is TGCGCCAGCAGCCAAGTTTGGATGGGTTCCACTAATGAAAAACTGTTTTTT. The chain combines TRBV4-3 with TRBJ1-4; D unresolved. Looked up from germline, CDR1 is LGHNA and CDR2 is YSLEER. The ends were cut back, 1 base at V and 2 bases at J, with 14 bases in the middle. The CDR3 is made up of 17 amino acids.

The V and J genes are TRBV27 and TRBJ1-5, with D maybe TRBD1 (6 bases). CDR3 length equals 15 residues. The germline CDR1 and CDR2 sequences are MNHEY and SMNVEV (reference sequence). The V end was cut by 8 bases, the J end by 3 bases, with 17 bases between. The CDR3 sequence: CASRPRQEVNQPQHF. The CDR3 DNA reads TGTGCCAGCCGACCCAGACAGGAGGTCAATCAGCCCCAGCATTTT.

This clone was seen just once. The chain combines TRBV5-1 with TRBJ2-5, with 7 nucleotides matching TRBD2. The CDR3 consists of 14 residues. V was clipped by 4 bases and J by 2 bases; unmatched bases: 5. Germline CDR1 is SGHRS and CDR2 is YFSETQ. Written as DNA, the CDR3 is TGCGCCAGCAGCACGCGGACTAGACAAGAGACCCAGTACTTC. This translates into CASSTRTRQETQYF.

The V and J genes are TRBV7-9 and TRBJ2-5; 7 nucleotides agree with TRBD2. The CDR3 contains 13 residues. The V gene's germline CDR1 is SEHNR and CDR2 FQNEAQ (reference sequence). With V trimmed by 7 bases and J by 2 bases, 4 bases remained unmatched. The CDR3: CASTSGGQETQYF. The CDR3 region has the DNA TGTGCCAGCACGTCGGGAGGACAAGAGACCCAGTACTTC.

Details on this clone: Other DNA sequences of this sample code for an identical CDR3. The chain joins TRBV5-1 to TRBJ2-7; D is unclear. This CDR3 region has 13 residues. With 0 bases removed from V and 1 base from J, the gap between germline ends came to 5 bases. The germline gives CDR1 SGHRS, CDR2 YFSETQ. CDR3 in DNA: TGCGCCAGCAGCTTGGCCGGATCCTACGAGCAGTACTTC. This translates into CASSLAGSYEQYF.

This chain joins TRBV27 and TRBJ1-2; possibly TRBD1 for D (6 bases). V lost 5 bases, J lost 6 bases, and 16 bases lay in between. CDR3 length: 14 residues. The germline CDR1 and CDR2 sequences are MNHEY and SMNVEV (reference sequence). The CDR3 reads CASSVRDTSHGYTF. The CDR3 coding sequence is TGTGCCAGCAGTGTCCGGGACACAAGTCATGGCTACACCTTC.

The rearrangement uses TRBV11-2 and TRBJ2-2; a possible D gene is TRBD1 (5 bases). Germline V gene data show CDR1 as SGHAT and CDR2 as FQNNGV. This CDR3 region has 17 residues. Between the trimmed V and J ends, which lost 2 bases and 1 base, there was a span of 14 bases. CDR3 loop: CASSLKTEPKNTGELFF. The DNA for the CDR3 is TGTGCCAGCAGCTTAAAGACAGAGCCTAAGAACACCGGGGAGCTGTTTTTT. Using reference TRBV11-2 and TRBJ2-2 for the parts outside the CDR3, the full variable domain is EAGVAQSPRYKIIEKRQSVAFWCNPISGHATLYWYQQILGQGPKLLIQFQNNGVVDDSQLPKDRFSAERLKGVDSTLKIQPAKLEDSAVYLCASSLKTEPKNTGELFFGEGSRLTVL.

The rearrangement uses TRBV6-5 and TRBJ1-5; D unclear. This CDR3 region has 14 residues. The V end was cut by 9 bases, the J end by 0 bases, with 12 bases between. Germline V gene data show CDR1 as MNHEY and CDR2 as SVGAGI. CDR3 nucleotides: TGTGCCAGTGCCGCGGGGTATAGCAATCAGCCCCAGCATTTT. Translating gives CASAAGYSNQPQHF.

The chain has TRBV15 and TRBJ1-5; a possible D gene is TRBD1 (5 bases). This CDR3 has 15 amino acids. Trimming removed 3 bases at V and 1 base at J, with 10 bases between. Per germline, CDR1 LNHNV and CDR2 YYDKDF (reference sequence). The CDR3 reads CATSSREVSNQPQHF. CDR3 coding DNA: TGTGCCACCAGCAGCAGGGAGGTCAGCAATCAGCCCCAGCATTTT.

The chain uses TRBV5-8 and TRBJ1-5; 12 nucleotides align to TRBD1. With V trimmed by 4 bases and J by 0 bases, 8 bases remained unmatched. Germline V gene sequence: CDR1 SGHTS, CDR2 YDEGEE. The CDR3 spans 18 residues. This chain's CDR3 is CASSLGTGGRYSNQPQHF. CDR3 in DNA: TGTGCCAGCAGCCTAGGGACAGGGGGCCGATATAGCAATCAGCCCCAGCATTTT.

The chain joins TRBV7-6 to TRBJ2-7; D might be TRBD1 or TRBD2, each matching 6 bases. Germline CDR1 is SGHVS and CDR2 is FNYEAQ. Trimming stripped 7 bases from V and 2 bases from J, with 21 bases between. The length of the CDR3 is 16 residues. CDR3 amino acids: CASTPSPGGAAYEQYF. The CDR3 DNA reads TGTGCCAGCACCCCTAGCCCCGGGGGCGCAGCCTACGAGCAGTACTTC.

The J gene is TRBJ2-3, the V gene TRBV9; no firm D call. The CDR3 consists of 13 residues. CDR1 and CDR2 (germline): SGDLS, YYNGEE. V was clipped by 0 bases and J by 10 bases, with 12 bases between them. CDR3 amino acids: CASSVEPQWAQYF. The CDR3 DNA reads TGTGCCAGCAGCGTAGAGCCCCAATGGGCGCAGTATTTT.

V usage is TRBV4-3 and J usage is TRBJ1-5; D might be TRBD1 (5 bases). V was trimmed by 1 base and J by 2 bases, leaving 18 bases between them. CDR3 length equals 18 residues. The germline gives CDR1 LGHNA, CDR2 YSLEER. This chain's CDR3 is CASSQGVRAGMGNQPQHF. The CDR3 DNA reads as TGCGCCAGCAGCCAAGGGGTCAGGGCGGGGATGGGCAATCAGCCCCAGCATTTT.

This clone was found once. CDR3 loop: CASSLVGEGNTEAFF. Written as DNA, the CDR3 is TGTGCCAGCAGCTTAGTAGGAGAAGGCAACACTGAAGCTTTCTTT. The gene calls are TRBV7-2 and TRBJ1-1, with D unclear. Germline V gene data show CDR1 as SGHTA and CDR2 as FQGNSA. V dropped 1 base and J dropped 2 bases, with 11 bases sitting between them. The CDR3 loop spans 15 amino acids. Supplemented by reference TRBV7-2 and TRBJ1-1, the full variable domain reads GAGVSQSPSNKVTEKGKDVELRCDPISGHTALYWYRQSLGQGLEFLIYFQGNSAPDKSGLPSDRFSAERTGGSVSTLTIQRTQQEDSAVYLCASSLVGEGNTEAFFGQGTRLTVV.

V and J are TRBV7-9 and TRBJ2-7, with D perhaps being TRBD1 or TRBD2 (5 bases each). In germline, CDR1 is SEHNR, CDR2 FQNEAQ (reference sequence). This CDR3 contains 15 residues. V gave up 5 bases and J gave up 2 bases, with 16 bases separating them. This CDR3 is CASSPPPEGPYEQYF. The CDR3 nucleotides read TGTGCCAGCAGCCCGCCCCCCGAGGGGCCCTACGAGCAGTACTTC.

The rearrangement joins TRBV4-2 to TRBJ2-6; perhaps D is TRBD1 or TRBD2 (5 bases each). With 0 bases removed from V and 4 bases from J, the gap between germline ends came to 13 bases. This CDR3 region has 17 residues. Germline V lookup: CDR1 LGHNA, CDR2 YNFKEQ. CDR3 loop: CASSQDGTRSGANVLTF. Written as DNA, the CDR3 is TGTGCCAGCAGCCAAGATGGGACGAGGTCCGGGGCCAACGTCCTGACTTTC.

This clone was detected only once. At one boundary the junction diverges from the germline segment, which might be a read error. The CDR3, as DNA: TGTGCCACCAGCGGAGATGCACCGACGGAGGGACTAGCGAAGCAGTACTTC. Protein sequence: CATSGDAPTEGLAKQYF. The chain employs TRBV15 and TRBJ2-7; 10 bases line up with TRBD2. The CDR3 length is 17 residues. Germline-derived CDR1 and CDR2 are LNHNV and YYDKDF (reference sequence).

The chain is built from TRBV28 and TRBJ2-1, with D possibly matching TRBD2 (6 bases). The ends were cut back, 2 bases at V and 7 bases at J, with 15 bases in the middle. Per the germline V gene, CDR1 is MDHEN and CDR2 is SYDVKM. CDR3 length: 15 amino acids. The chain's CDR3 is CASSLAGGPRNEQFF. The CDR3 DNA reads as TGTGCCAGCAGTTTAGCCGGAGGGCCAAGGAATGAGCAGTTCTTC.

The V and J genes are TRBV11-1 and TRBJ2-7; D ambiguous. This CDR3 contains 13 residues. The V end was cut by 4 bases, the J end by 7 bases, with 14 bases between. The germline V gene has CDR1 SGHAT and CDR2 FQDESV (reference sequence). The CDR3 DNA sequence: TGTGCCAGCAGCTCCTCCCTGCCGCGGGAGCAGTACTTC. Amino acid sequence: CASSSSLPREQYF.

This clone was detected only once. This sequence joins TRBV10-3 and TRBJ2-6, with D unclear. Germline-derived CDR1 and CDR2 are ENHRY and SYGVKD. The CDR3 is 12 amino acids. V shed 8 bases and J shed 2 bases, with 4 bases lying between them. In nucleotides, the CDR3 is TGTGCCATCCTGGCTGGGGCCAACGTCCTGACTTTC. Translated: CAILAGANVLTF.

The J gene is TRBJ2-1, the V gene TRBV28, with 13 positions matching TRBD2. Germline lookup yields CDR1 MDHEN and CDR2 SYDVKM. Trimming cost V 6 bases and J 1 base; bases outside gene matches: 15. The CDR3 spans 20 residues. The CDR3 sequence is CASRAQLLAGGPSSYNEQFF. CDR3 DNA sequence: TGTGCCAGCAGAGCCCAGTTACTAGCGGGAGGGCCGAGTTCCTACAATGAGCAGTTCTTC.